This is a list of T cell receptor beta chains from one sample in a study of cytomegalovirus exposure and HLA in healthy donors. This table comes from immunoSEQ multiplex PCR, and its TCRdb copy is limited to in-frame clones, with some not included. The sample has some 150,000 clones; 80% to 90% are singletons. The sample comprised PBMCs. The source of these receptors is a woman in her twenties or thirties in good health and CMV-seronegative. The CDR3 runs from the conserved cysteine through the conserved F or W. The D gene is left open where the match is weak. Size tells how often a clone was seen (once, few, many) or the class of an expanded clone, and some rows leave it out.

CDR3: CASSLGLAGNTGELFF
DNA: TGTGCTAGCAGCTTAGGCCTAGCGGGGAACACCGGGGAGCTGTTTTTT
V: TRBV7-7
D: TRBD2
J: TRBJ2-2
size: -

CDR3: CASTLPGLAGGSATDTQYF
DNA: TGTGCCAGCACCCTACCGGGACTAGCGGGGGGGTCTGCGACAGATACGCAGTATTTT
V: TRBV2
D: TRBD2
J: TRBJ2-3
size: -

CDR3: CASSLSVGGDYGYTF
DNA: TGTGCCAGCAGTTTGTCGGTGGGAGGGGATTATGGCTACACCTTC
V: TRBV27
D: -
J: TRBJ1-2
size: -

CDR3: CASSLRLAGLYEQYF
DNA: TGTGCCAGCAGTCTAAGACTAGCGGGATTATACGAGCAGTACTTC
V: TRBV28
D: TRBD2
J: TRBJ2-7
size: -

CDR3: CASSPLGQDEGIQYF
DNA: TGTGCCAGCAGCCCGCTCGGACAGGATGAGGGCATTCAGTACTTC
V: TRBV5-4
D: TRBD1
J: TRBJ2-4
size: -

CDR3: CASRRTTGNSPLHF
DNA: TGTGCCAGCAGAAGGACCACAGGGAATTCACCCCTCCACTTT
V: TRBV6-6
D: -
J: TRBJ1-6
size: -

CDR3: CSAAEVRNTEAFF
DNA: TGCAGCGCCGCGGAAGTAAGGAACACTGAAGCTTTCTTT
V: TRBV29-1
D: -
J: TRBJ1-1
size: -

CDR3: CASSPGTSGRPNEQFF
DNA: TGTGCCAGCAGTCCCGGGACTAGCGGGAGACCCAATGAGCAGTTCTTC
V: TRBV28
D: TRBD2
J: TRBJ2-1
size: -

CDR3: CASRRGQGGEGYTF
DNA: TGTGCCAGCCGCCGCGGACAGGGGGGAGAGGGCTACACCTTC
V: TRBV6-5
D: TRBD1
J: TRBJ1-2
size: -

CDR3: CASSLGGSSLAEQYF
DNA: TGTGCCAGCAGCTTGGGGGGCTCGAGCTTGGCCGAGCAGTACTTC
V: TRBV5-6
D: -
J: TRBJ2-7
size: -

CDR3: CASSPEGLGIGDTQYF
DNA: TGTGCCAGCAGTCCCGAGGGACTAGGGATTGGAGATACGCAGTATTTT
V: TRBV28
D: TRBD2
J: TRBJ2-3
size: -

CDR3: CASSYSDRASYEQYF
DNA: TGTGCCAGCAGCTACTCGGACAGGGCCTCCTACGAGCAGTACTTC
V: TRBV6-6
D: TRBD1
J: TRBJ2-7
size: -

CDR3: CASNGGRSTDTQYF
DNA: TGTGCCAGCAATGGCGGGAGAAGCACAGATACGCAGTATTTT
V: TRBV9
D: TRBD2
J: TRBJ2-3
size: -

CDR3: CASSQGAGTDTQYF
DNA: TGCGCCAGCAGCCAGGGGGCGGGCACAGATACGCAGTATTTT
V: TRBV5-1
D: TRBD1
J: TRBJ2-3
size: -

CDR3: CASSLDRDPYNEQFF
DNA: TGTGCCAGCAGCCTTGACAGGGACCCCTACAATGAGCAGTTCTTC
V: TRBV6-1
D: TRBD1
J: TRBJ2-1
size: once

CDR3: CASSYSISGANVLTF
DNA: TGTGCCAGCAGCTATTCAATCTCTGGGGCCAACGTCCTGACTTTC
V: TRBV7-3
D: -
J: TRBJ2-6
size: once

CDR3: CASQGTGTYSNQPQHF
DNA: TGTGCCAGCCAGGGGACAGGGACTTATAGCAATCAGCCCCAGCATTTT
V: TRBV2
D: TRBD1
J: TRBJ1-5
size: -

CDR3: CASSLRRGSGSGANVLTF
DNA: TGTGCCAGCAGCTTGAGGCGGGGCTCGGGGTCTGGGGCCAACGTCCTGACTTTC
V: TRBV5-6
D: -
J: TRBJ2-6
size: -

CDR3: CASTFGWQGTEAFF
DNA: TGTGCCAGCACCTTCGGGTGGCAGGGCACTGAAGCTTTCTTT
V: TRBV2
D: -
J: TRBJ1-1
size: -

CDR3: CASSLDRDRVLTGELFF
DNA: TGTGCCAGCAGCTTGGATCGGGACAGGGTCCTCACCGGGGAGCTGTTTTTT
V: TRBV5-5
D: TRBD1
J: TRBJ2-2
size: -

CDR3: CASSISGGNYEQYF
DNA: TGTGCCAGTAGTATTTCGGGGGGAAACTACGAGCAGTACTTC
V: TRBV19
D: TRBD2
J: TRBJ2-7
size: -

CDR3: CASSFGQGAVQYF
DNA: TGTGCCAGCAGCTTCGGGCAGGGGGCAGTGCAGTACTTC
V: TRBV7-3
D: TRBD1
J: TRBJ2-7
size: -

CDR3: CASSTPPGGRGWGPYSPLHF
DNA: TGTGCCAGCAGCACTCCCCCAGGGGGAAGGGGATGGGGCCCTTATTCACCCCTCCACTTT
V: TRBV9
D: TRBD1
J: TRBJ1-6
size: -

CDR3: CASSLSVAGATYEQYF
DNA: TGTGCCAGCAGCTTGAGTGTGGCGGGGGCAACCTACGAGCAGTACTTC
V: TRBV5-5
D: -
J: TRBJ2-7
size: -

CDR3: CASSFRLAGHTGELFF
DNA: TGTGCCAGCAGTTTTCGGCTAGCGGGACACACCGGGGAGCTGTTTTTT
V: TRBV28
D: TRBD2
J: TRBJ2-2
size: -

CDR3: CASSEHRGIQHPNEQFF
DNA: TGTGCCAGCAGCGAACACAGGGGAATACAACATCCCAATGAGCAGTTCTTC
V: TRBV7-9
D: TRBD1
J: TRBJ2-1
size: -